This TCR beta chain originates from a study of T cells after yellow fever vaccination. About this clonotype: Its antigen is still unknown.

Synthesis of TCR cDNA relied on 5'RACE template switching, which attached a universal primer site and UMIs. TCRdb passed the 5' RACE reads through MiXCR, listing each CDR3 protein once. In the table there are around 300,000 distinct CDR3 sequences, approximately 4.5% of which are singletons. Study outcomes and limitations: At around 96% for CD4 and about 91% for CD8, most primary-vaccination clones showed up again after the booster.

Trimming removed 2 bases at V and 4 bases at J, with 11 bases between. This CDR3 is built from 14 residues. Germline CDR1 and CDR2: KGHSH and LQKENI. This sequence was found in a man aged 18-30 years who received the YFV17D yellow fever vaccine. The material sequenced was PBMCs, taken 15 days after the yellow fever booster vaccination. The chain uses TRBV18 and TRBJ1-2; D is ambiguous. CDR3 protein: CASSPTGSAYGYTF. The CDR3 DNA is TGTGCCAGCTCACCAACGGGGTCTGCCTATGGCTACACCTTC.